This TCR beta chain was obtained from a study of T-cell reconstitution after alpha-beta-depleted transplantation in children. In this sample, this clonotype turned up a few times. Unique molecular identifiers were incorporated when the TCRbeta library was constructed. TCRdb reprocessed the PCR reads via MiXCR and lists one record per CDR3 protein. The sample carries about 610,000 distinct CDR3 sequences, under 12% recorded once. Germline CDR1 SQVTM, CDR2 ANQGSEA. The CDR3 consists of 14 residues. The germline V and J ends were trimmed by 8 bases and 6 bases, with 22 bases remaining between them. Material: PBMCs from the stem cell graft donor, obtained from the stem cell graft. The chain joins TRBV29-1 to TRBJ1-1; D gene unclear. The TCR sequence derives from a human donor who donated a stem cell graft to a child with acute myeloid leukemia. The CDR3: CSTLPGQIPPEAFF. The DNA of the CDR3 is TGCAGCACCCTCCCCGGGCAAATCCCCCCTGAAGCTTTCTTT.